Below are 7 T cell receptor beta chains sequenced from a single sample in a study of blood T cells in healthy people across ages. A sample-barcoded 5' primer and a J-beta primer mix were used in a second PCR of roughly 6 to 11 cycles. TCRdb re-analysed the 5' RACE reads in MiXCR, keeping a single row per CDR3 protein. The top ten clones hold roughly 26% of a sample with approximately 800,000 distinct CDR3 sequences, roughly 60% of them seen once. The sample taken for sequencing was blood. The receptors were gathered from a man younger than 45 in good health.

The chain has TRBV7-2 and TRBJ1-2, with unresolved D. Trimming shortened V by 1 base and J by 0 bases, and 6 bases separated the two germline ends. This CDR3 is built from 14 residues. From germline, CDR1 is SGHTA and CDR2 FQGNSA. For the CDR3, the DNA is TGTGCCAGCAGCTTAGGCCCGACTAACTATGGCTACACCTTC. Protein sequence: CASSLGPTNYGYTF. Variable domain in full (rest from reference TRBV7-2 and TRBJ1-2): GAGVSQSPSNKVTEKGKDVELRCDPISGHTALYWYRQSLGQGLEFLIYFQGNSAPDKSGLPSDRFSAERTGGSVSTLTIQRTQQEDSAVYLCASSLGPTNYGYTFGSGTRLTVV.

This clonotype was found once. J is TRBJ2-7 and V is TRBV4-2; 7 bases are a match to TRBD2. Per the germline V gene, CDR1 is LGHNA and CDR2 is YNFKEQ. The CDR3 is 14 amino acids. Trimming at V came to 5 bases and at J to 4 bases, leaving 8 bases not matched to a gene. This CDR3 reads CASSAGTTIYEQYF. Written as DNA, the CDR3 is TGTGCCAGCAGCGCCGGGACTACTATATACGAGCAGTACTTC.

The V call is TRBV20-1, the J call TRBJ2-7; 9 bases match TRBD1. The J segment lost 5 bases and the V segment lost 5 bases, leaving 10 bases of the junction unmatched. The CDR3 consists of 14 residues. The germline V gene has CDR1 DFQATT and CDR2 SNEGSKA (reference sequence). CDR3 sequence (DNA): TGCAGTGCTCCCCCCGGGACAGGGTACGACGAGCAGTACTTC. This gives the protein CSAPPGTGYDEQYF.

The J gene is TRBJ2-3, the V gene TRBV18; 7 bases match TRBD1. Trimming at V came to 4 bases and at J to 2 bases, leaving 6 bases not matched to a gene. The CDR3 length is 15 residues. CDR1 is KGHSH and CDR2 is LQKENI in the germline V gene. CDR3 region: CASSRGQALTDTQYF. In DNA form, the CDR3 reads TGTGCCAGCTCACGTGGACAGGCCCTCACAGATACGCAGTATTTT.

The chain links TRBV5-1 to TRBJ2-5; 9 bases fit TRBD2. Matching the DNA end better, TRBJ2-4 makes the J call doubtful. This CDR3 region has 14 residues. Germline CDR1 is SGHRS and CDR2 is YFSETQ. The CDR3 is CASSFSGSRDIQYF. The CDR3 nucleotides read TGCGCCAGCAGCTTTAGCGGGAGTAGAGACATTCAGTACTTC.

This clonotype came up a few times. The rearrangement joins TRBV12-3 or TRBV12-4 to TRBJ1-6, with 9 bases that match TRBD1. After removal of 5 bases from V and 7 bases from J, the junction contained 3 bases not matched to a gene. The CDR3 has 14 residues. CDR3 protein: CASSPTGGNSPLHF. CDR3 nucleotide sequence: TGTGCCAGCAGTCCGACAGGGGGGAATTCACCCCTCCACTTT.

This rearrangement joins TRBV25-1 to TRBJ1-1, with D hard to call. CDR1 and CDR2 from the germline V gene are MGHDK and SYGVNS. There are 11 residues in the CDR3. V dropped 6 bases and J dropped 6 bases, with 8 bases sitting between them. As DNA, the CDR3 is TGTGCCAGCAGAATGGCTGCTGAAGCTTTCTTT. Protein sequence: CASRMAAEAFF.